This passage covers 21 T cell receptor beta chains from one sample sequenced in a study of blood T cell repertoires in COVID-19. Some clones are missing from TCRdb's copy, which holds only in-frame ones; the method was immunoSEQ multiplex PCR. The sample includes 130,000 to 150,000 clones, about 86% seen only once; the top ten take over 8%. Material: peripheral blood. The origin of the receptors is a human donor in a cohort sampled during active COVID-19.

Only one count was recorded for this clone. The genes are TRBV9 and TRBJ2-7, with TRBD2 identical over 8 bases. Germline V gene data show CDR1 as SGDLS and CDR2 as YYNGEE. J gave up 12 bases and V 0 bases, and 5 bases lay outside the gene matches. The CDR3 loop spans 12 amino acids. In DNA form, the CDR3 reads TGTGCCAGCAGCGTAGAGGCCGGGACTAGGTACTTC. Protein: CASSVEAGTRYF.

For the CDR3, the DNA is TGCGCCAGCAGCCCGGGGGAAATCCGAGAGAGTTTCGGGACCGGGGAGCTGTTTTTT. Encoded protein: CASSPGEIRESFGTGELFF. The chain links TRBV5-1 to TRBJ2-2; TRBD2 might be the D (6 bases). Germline V gives CDR1 SGHRS, CDR2 YFSETQ. V shed 4 bases and J shed 5 bases, with 27 bases lying between them. The CDR3 contains 19 residues.

The CDR3 loop is CASSFNTVDRKNQPQHF. CDR3 coding DNA: TGTGCCAGCAGTTTTAACACCGTGGACAGGAAAAATCAGCCCCAGCATTTT. The rearrangement links TRBV28 to TRBJ1-5; 7 bases line up with TRBD1. The germline CDR1 and CDR2 sequences are MDHEN and SYDVKM. The junction had 12 bases not matched to a gene; V was cut back by 3 bases and J by 4 bases. The CDR3 totals 17 residues.

This chain uses TRBV5-1 with TRBJ2-6; tentative D call: TRBD1 (6 bases). Germline V gene data show CDR1 as SGHRS and CDR2 as YFSETQ. There are 17 residues in the CDR3. V dropped 1 base and J dropped 0 bases, with 11 bases sitting between them. CDR3 loop: CASSLMGQNSGANVLTF. CDR3 nucleotides: TGCGCCAGCAGCTTGATGGGACAAAACTCTGGGGCCAACGTCCTGACTTTC.

The chain joins TRBV29-1 to TRBJ2-7; 8 nucleotides match TRBD2. In germline, CDR1 is SQVTM, CDR2 ANQGSEA. This CDR3 comprises 12 residues. The CDR3 DNA is TGCAGAACTAGCGGCCAGGGCTACGAGCAGTACTTC. Translation gives CRTSGQGYEQYF.

The genes are TRBV27 and TRBJ1-2; no reliable D call. The ends were cut back, 5 bases at V and 1 base at J, with 14 bases in the middle. Germline CDR1 is MNHEY and CDR2 is SMNVEV (reference sequence). The CDR3 covers 15 residues. This CDR3 is CASSRNPGGNYGYTF. The CDR3 nucleotides read TGTGCCAGCAGTCGAAACCCCGGCGGTAACTATGGCTACACCTTC.

In its sample, this clone was seen a few times. V and J are TRBV7-9 and TRBJ2-1, with D possibly being TRBD1 (7 bases). This CDR3 has 16 residues. Trimming stripped 6 bases from V and 1 base from J, with 16 bases between. Germline loops: CDR1 SEHNR, CDR2 FQNEAQ (reference sequence). CDR3 bases: TGTGCCAGCAGGGCTAAACAGGGGACTTCCTACAATGAGCAGTTCTTC. The encoded protein is CASRAKQGTSYNEQFF.

V gene TRBV11-2 combines with J gene TRBJ2-5; 9 nucleotides line up with TRBD2. This CDR3 is built from 14 residues. V lost 5 bases and J lost 4; bases outside the gene matches: 5. Germline loops: CDR1 SGHAT, CDR2 FQNNGV. The CDR3 here is CASSHSGSGETQYF. The CDR3, as DNA: TGTGCCAGCAGCCATAGCGGGAGTGGAGAGACCCAGTACTTC.

The chain employs TRBV7-6 and TRBJ1-5; D is ambiguous. V lost 5 bases and J lost 6, with 11 bases in between. From germline, CDR1 is SGHVS and CDR2 FNYEAQ. The CDR3 contains 13 residues. This CDR3 is CASSPSEAQPQHF. CDR3 DNA: TGTGCCAGCAGCCCCTCCGAGGCTCAGCCCCAGCATTTT.

This chain uses TRBV18 with TRBJ2-7, with 10 bases identical to TRBD1. CDR1 and CDR2 (germline): KGHSH, LQKENI. The CDR3 totals 15 residues. The V segment lost 3 bases and the J segment 2 bases; nucleotides outside the gene matches: 4. CDR3 nucleotides: TGTGCCAGCTCACCTCCGGGACAGGGGACCTACGAGCAGTACTTC. Translating it yields CASSPPGQGTYEQYF. The full variable domain, its missing parts supplied by reference TRBV18 and TRBJ2-7, is NAGVMQNPRHLVRRRGQEARLRCSPMKGHSHVYWYRQLPEEGLKFMVYLQKENIIDESGMPKERFSAEFPKEGPSILRIQQVVRGDSAAYFCASSPPGQGTYEQYFGPGTRLTVT.

The rearrangement joins TRBV7-6 to TRBJ2-1, with 15 positions matching TRBD2. The length of the CDR3 is 17 residues. Germline CDR1 is SGHVS and CDR2 is FNYEAQ. V lost 6 bases and J lost 10; bases outside the gene matches: 13. The CDR3 region has the DNA TGTGCCAGCAGTCCCTCTTGGGGACTAGCGGGAGGAAGGGAGCAGTTCTTC. Translated, it gives CASSPSWGLAGGREQFF.

The gene calls are TRBV19 and TRBJ1-2; TRBD1 matches at 10 bases. V dropped 2 bases and J dropped 8; count of bases not matched to a gene: 17. Germline V gives CDR1 LNHDA, CDR2 SQIVND (reference sequence). The CDR3 length is 18 residues. The CDR3 spells CASSIRGKGDRGLDGYTF. The CDR3 DNA is TGTGCCAGTAGTATAAGGGGGAAAGGGGACAGGGGATTGGACGGCTACACCTTC. Full variable domain (remainder filled in from reference TRBV19 and TRBJ1-2): DGGITQSPKYLFRKEGQNVTLSCEQNLNHDAMYWYRQDPGQGLRLIYYSQIVNDFQKGDIAEGYSVSREKKESFPLTVTSAQKNPTAFYLCASSIRGKGDRGLDGYTFGSGTRLTVV.

J is TRBJ2-5 and V is TRBV2; 12 bases are shared with TRBD2. This CDR3 spans 14 amino acids. Trimming cost V 1 base and J 14 bases; bases outside gene matches: 8. Per germline, CDR1 SNHLY and CDR2 FYNNEI. CDR3 nucleotide sequence: TGTGCCAGCAGTGAAGTGACTAGCGGGGGCTCAGTATACTTC. This gives the protein CASSEVTSGGSVYF.

Only a few counts were recorded for this clone. The CDR3 region is CASSYSRGPQAFF. CDR3 DNA sequence: TGTGCCAGCAGTTACTCGAGAGGGCCTCAGGCTTTCTTT. The rearrangement uses TRBV6-5 and TRBJ1-1; D unresolved. The CDR3 length is 13 residues. V lost 0 bases and J 11 bases, leaving 13 bases between the germline ends. Germline values: CDR1 MNHEY, CDR2 SVGAGI.

V is TRBV7-2 and J is TRBJ1-2, with 10 bases matching TRBD1. J lost 2 bases, V lost 4 bases, and 7 bases had no gene match. Germline CDR1 SGHTA, CDR2 FQGNSA. There are 16 residues in the CDR3. CDR3 bases: TGTGCCAGCAGCTCCCGACAGGGGGCAAAAAACTATGGCTACACCTTC. This translates into CASSSRQGAKNYGYTF.

This chain connects TRBV7-9 to TRBJ1-2; a possible D gene is TRBD1 (5 bases). The V gene lost 4 bases and the J gene lost 1 base, with 7 bases spanning the gap. CDR3 length equals 13 residues. Germline loops: CDR1 SEHNR, CDR2 FQNEAQ (reference sequence). CDR3 region: CASSSDINYGYTF. The CDR3 region has the DNA TGTGCCAGCAGCTCGGACATTAACTATGGCTACACCTTC.

The V and J genes are TRBV19 and TRBJ1-2; maybe TRBD1 (6 bases). Germline values: CDR1 LNHDA, CDR2 SQIVND (reference sequence). The CDR3 is 15 amino acids. The V and J ends lost 4 bases and 4 bases respectively, with 16 bases between them. The CDR3, as DNA: TGTGCCAGTAGTACCTCCACGGACAGAAGCTATGGCTACACCTTC. Translated, it gives CASSTSTDRSYGYTF.

The J gene is TRBJ2-5, the V gene TRBV7-8, with 7 bases matching TRBD1. The CDR3 spans 16 residues. V trimming: 3 bases; J trimming: 1 base; junction bases outside the gene matches: 8. CDR1 SGHVS and CDR2 FQNEAQ come from the germline V gene. CDR3 residues: CASSFTGTGVQETQYF. The CDR3 DNA follows: TGTGCCAGCAGCTTCACCGGAACAGGGGTCCAAGAGACCCAGTACTTC.

This clone is a singleton in its sample. The rearrangement links TRBV5-1 to TRBJ2-3; possibly TRBD1 for D (6 bases). This CDR3 contains 15 residues. The V and J ends lost 4 bases and 0 bases respectively, with 12 bases between them. Germline V gives CDR1 SGHRS, CDR2 YFSETQ. CDR3 in DNA: TGCGCCAGCAGCCGACAGGAGCCTAGCACAGATACGCAGTATTTT. Protein product: CASSRQEPSTDTQYF.

V gene TRBV5-1 combines with J gene TRBJ1-2; no definite D call. The CDR3 is 14 residues long. The V end lost 4 bases, the J end lost 0 bases, and 10 bases lay between the germline ends. Germline CDR1 is SGHRS and CDR2 is YFSETQ. Here the CDR3 reads CASSTLLSNYGYTF. CDR3 nucleotide sequence: TGCGCCAGCAGCACTTTATTATCTAACTATGGCTACACCTTC.

With regard to this clone: At the DNA level, this CDR3 is encoded by other sequences in the same sample as well. CDR3: CASKRGGQETQYF. The CDR3 DNA is TGTGCCAGCAAGAGGGGAGGGCAAGAGACCCAGTACTTC. The V and J genes are TRBV28 and TRBJ2-5, with 7 nucleotides matching TRBD2. The germline V gene has CDR1 MDHEN and CDR2 SYDVKM. The V and J ends lost 7 bases and 2 bases, in that order; junction bases with no gene match: 4. The CDR3 has 13 amino acids.